A single sample gave rise to the 30 T cell receptor beta chains below, sequenced in a study of T cell responses to AZD1222 COVID-19 vaccine. Assay used: immunoSEQ multiplex PCR; TCRdb lists only in-frame clones, some missing. The table records about 140,000 clones, over 85% of them present only once. The sequencing used peripheral blood, collected 28 days after the second AZD1222 dose. These receptors were collected from an adult who received the AZD1222 COVID-19 vaccine.

The chain links TRBV5-1 to TRBJ2-3, with 9 bases that match TRBD2. Trimming at V came to 4 bases and at J to 1 base, leaving 10 bases not matched to a gene. In germline, CDR1 is SGHRS, CDR2 YFSETQ. The CDR3 has 17 residues. The CDR3 loop is CASSRRLAAAGTDTQYF. The CDR3 DNA follows: TGCGCCAGCAGCCGCCGACTAGCGGCGGCAGGCACAGATACGCAGTATTTT.

This sequence joins TRBV9 and TRBJ2-1; 7 nucleotides align to TRBD2. CDR3 length: 14 residues. Germline values: CDR1 SGDLS, CDR2 YYNGEE. The ends lost 4 bases at V and 2 bases at J; junction bases unmatched: 3. CDR3 bases: TGTGCCAGCAGCCACGGGGGGACCTACAATGAGCAGTTCTTC. It encodes CASSHGGTYNEQFF.

This clone has a handful of counts. The chain recombines TRBV28 with TRBJ2-7; possibly TRBD2 for D (5 bases). This CDR3 has 12 residues. Deletions cut 6 bases from V and 4 bases from J, with 10 bases between. CDR1 MDHEN and CDR2 SYDVKM come from the germline V gene. CDR3 sequence (DNA): TGTGCCAGCAGCTCGGGGAAATACGAGCAGTACTTC. As protein: CASSSGKYEQYF.

This clone was seen only once. The rearrangement joins TRBV21-1 to TRBJ1-5; the table assigns TRBD1, which was not confirmed against the DNA. TRBV21-1 is designated a pseudogene. The CDR3 contains 17 residues. The CDR3 sequence is CASRPYFDSYSNQPQHF. In nucleotides, the CDR3 is TGTGCCAGCCGCCCTTACTTTGACAGCTATAGCAATCAGCCCCAGCATTTT.

This clone was recorded only once. V gene TRBV4-2 combines with J gene TRBJ1-1; D is uncertain. This CDR3 has 15 amino acids. Per the germline V gene, CDR1 is LGHNA and CDR2 is YNFKEQ. V lost 5 bases to trimming and J lost 2 bases, with 15 bases between them. CDR3 nucleotide sequence: TGTGCCAGCAGCACGACGCCCAACCCAAACACTGAAGCTTTCTTT. It specifies CASSTTPNPNTEAFF.

The gene calls are TRBV18 and TRBJ1-6, with a possible D match to TRBD1 (6 bases). Looked up from germline, CDR1 is KGHSH and CDR2 is LQKENI. V was cut by 8 bases and J by 5 bases, with 13 bases left in between. This CDR3 comprises 14 residues. CDR3 nucleotide sequence: TGTGCCAGCAAGACACGGACAGATAATTCACCCCTCCACTTT. Protein sequence: CASKTRTDNSPLHF. The full variable domain, rest sourced from reference TRBV18 and TRBJ1-6, is NAGVMQNPRHLVRRRGQEARLRCSPMKGHSHVYWYRQLPEEGLKFMVYLQKENIIDESGMPKERFSAEFPKEGPSILRIQQVVRGDSAAYFCASKTRTDNSPLHFGNGTRLTVT.

CDR3 sequence: CATLTSQRGDTGELFF. The CDR3, as DNA: TGTGCCACCCTCACCTCGCAGCGGGGTGACACCGGGGAGCTGTTTTTT. The rearrangement uses TRBV2 and TRBJ2-2, with 7 bases that match TRBD2. From germline, CDR1 is SNHLY and CDR2 FYNNEI. This CDR3 region has 16 residues. With V trimmed by 10 bases and J by 3 bases, 14 bases remained unmatched.

This clone was observed a few times. The chain joins TRBV24-1 to TRBJ2-2; possible D gene TRBD1, 5 bases. Trimming shortened V by 6 bases and J by 3 bases, and 7 bases separated the two germline ends. The CDR3 totals 13 residues. Germline CDR1 reads KGHDR; CDR2 reads SFDVKD. The CDR3 loop reads CATSRQYTGELFF. The CDR3 DNA sequence: TGTGCCACCAGTCGACAGTACACCGGGGAGCTGTTTTTT.

Details on this clone: The sample contains more than one DNA sequence encoding this CDR3. The V gene is TRBV28, the J gene TRBJ1-5; TRBD1 is a possible D gene (6 bases). In germline, CDR1 is MDHEN, CDR2 SYDVKM. This CDR3 is 13 amino acids long. V lost 5 bases and J lost 7, with 12 bases in between. As DNA, the CDR3 is TGTGCCAGCAGTCCGTGGACAGACCAGCCCCAGCATTTT. It encodes CASSPWTDQPQHF.

The chain joins TRBV29-1 to TRBJ2-7; TRBD1 is a possible D gene (6 bases). The germline V gene has CDR1 SQVTM and CDR2 ANQGSEA. The CDR3 has 12 residues. The V end lost 4 bases, the J end lost 3 bases, and 10 bases lay between the germline ends. In DNA, the CDR3 is TGCAGCGTTGGACGGGACAACTACGAGCAGTACTTC. Protein sequence: CSVGRDNYEQYF.

The J gene is TRBJ2-5, the V gene TRBV6-5; D not resolved. Germline V CDR1 and CDR2: MNHEY, SVGAGI. The CDR3 extends over 14 amino acids. The V end was cut by 2 bases, the J end by 1 base, with 8 bases between. The CDR3 DNA is TGTGCCAGCAGTTACGACGACCTCCAAGAGACCCAGTACTTC. Translated: CASSYDDLQETQYF.

The CDR3: CASSPPDSEKLFF. CDR3 nucleotides: TGTGCCAGCAGTCCCCCGGACAGTGAAAAACTGTTTTTT. This sequence joins TRBV28 and TRBJ1-4, with TRBD1 as a possible D gene (6 bases). Trimming pared 5 bases from V and 7 bases from J, leaving 11 bases between. Germline V gives CDR1 MDHEN, CDR2 SYDVKM. The CDR3 runs 13 residues.

This chain connects TRBV12-5 to TRBJ2-1; D may be TRBD2 (5 bases). Trimming stripped 0 bases from V and 0 bases from J, with 9 bases between. Germline V CDR1 and CDR2: LGHNT, FRNRAP. This CDR3 has 16 amino acids. This CDR3 is CASGLVTGSSYNEQFF. The CDR3 DNA reads TGTGCTAGTGGTTTGGTAACGGGGAGCTCCTACAATGAGCAGTTCTTC.

The rearrangement uses TRBV5-5 and TRBJ2-7, with D hard to call. The ends were cut back, 3 bases at V and 3 bases at J, with 7 bases in the middle. Germline CDR1 and CDR2: SGHKS and YYEKEE (reference sequence). The CDR3 sequence is 12 residues long. DNA for the CDR3: TGTGCCAGCAGCTGGACGGGCTACGAGCAGTACTTC. It yields the protein CASSWTGYEQYF.

The CDR3 DNA sequence: TGTGCTAGTGGTCTTGGACAGGGCGTTGATCAGCCCCAGCATTTT. This codes for CASGLGQGVDQPQHF. The chain combines TRBV12-5 with TRBJ1-5, with 8 nucleotides matching TRBD1. The CDR3 sequence is 15 residues long. Per germline, CDR1 LGHNT and CDR2 FRNRAP. The V gene end was trimmed by 5 bases and the J gene end by 5 bases; junction bases not matched to a gene: 8. Variable domain in full (rest from reference TRBV12-5 and TRBJ1-5): DARVTQTPRHKVTEMGQEVTMRCQPILGHNTVFWYRQTMMQGLELLAYFRNRAPLDDSGMPKDRFSAEMPDATLATLKIQPSEPRDSAVYFCASGLGQGVDQPQHFGDGTRLSIL.

V usage is TRBV11-1 and J usage is TRBJ2-7, with a possible D match to TRBD1 (5 bases). The CDR3 has 11 amino acids. V was shortened by 3 bases and J by 7 bases, with 7 bases between the two germline ends. Germline V CDR1 and CDR2: SGHAT, FQDESV (reference sequence). The CDR3 here is CASSFRDEQYF. The CDR3 DNA follows: TGTGCCAGCAGCTTCAGGGATGAGCAGTACTTC.

The chain has TRBV27 and TRBJ1-4; no clear D. The CDR3 length is 13 residues. The germline V gene encodes CDR1 MNHEY and CDR2 SMNVEV (reference sequence). V was clipped by 7 bases and J by 12 bases, with 18 bases between them. CDR3 DNA sequence: TGTGCCAGCATGGGAACCCTACGGGTAGAACTGTTTTTT. Its protein product is CASMGTLRVELFF.

The chain uses TRBV7-9 and TRBJ2-2; D is undetermined. Trimming removed 11 bases at V and 7 bases at J, with 11 bases between. The CDR3 spans 11 residues. Germline-derived CDR1 and CDR2 are SEHNR and FQNEAQ (reference sequence). The CDR3 sequence is CAANSNGELFF. CDR3 nucleotide sequence: TGTGCCGCTAACTCAAACGGGGAGCTGTTTTTT.

The gene calls are TRBV27 and TRBJ2-3, with D maybe TRBD1 (5 bases). Germline V gene sequence: CDR1 MNHEY, CDR2 SMNVEV (reference sequence). The CDR3 loop spans 13 amino acids. The V end was cut by 8 bases, the J end by 6 bases, with 15 bases between. This chain's CDR3 is CASGRRDSDTQYF. DNA for the CDR3: TGTGCCAGCGGTCGACGAGACAGCGATACGCAGTATTTT.

The CDR3 region is CASSLHSGTVLVGYTF. The CDR3 bases are TGCGCCAGCAGCCTCCACTCGGGGACAGTTTTAGTTGGCTACACCTTC. The V gene is TRBV4-3, the J gene TRBJ1-2, with TRBD1 identical over 7 bases. CDR3 length: 16 amino acids. The ends lost 4 bases at V and 7 bases at J; junction bases unmatched: 15. CDR1 is LGHNA and CDR2 is YSLEER in the germline V gene.

This clone has just one count. V gene TRBV5-1 combines with J gene TRBJ2-5, with a tentative D call TRBD1 (6 bases). Deletions cut 4 bases from V and 2 bases from J, with 12 bases between. Germline V gives CDR1 SGHRS, CDR2 YFSETQ. The CDR3 covers 14 residues. CDR3 nucleotides: TGCGCCAGCAGCGTGACAGGAGCACAAGAGACCCAGTACTTC. As protein: CASSVTGAQETQYF. Full variable domain (rest looked up from reference TRBV5-1 and TRBJ2-5): KAGVTQTPRYLIKTRGQQVTLSCSPISGHRSVSWYQQTPGQGLQFLFEYFSETQRNKGNFPGRFSGRQFSNSRSEMNVSTLELGDSALYLCASSVTGAQETQYFGPGTRLLVL.

This chain connects TRBV5-1 to TRBJ1-1; no firm D call. The V end was cut by 4 bases, the J end by 8 bases, with 9 bases between. The CDR3 contains 11 residues. Looked up from germline, CDR1 is SGHRS and CDR2 is YFSETQ. The CDR3 spells CASSDLTEAFF. The CDR3 bases are TGCGCCAGCAGCGACCTTACCGAAGCTTTCTTT. Variable domain in full (rest from reference TRBV5-1 and TRBJ1-1): KAGVTQTPRYLIKTRGQQVTLSCSPISGHRSVSWYQQTPGQGLQFLFEYFSETQRNKGNFPGRFSGRQFSNSRSEMNVSTLELGDSALYLCASSDLTEAFFGQGTRLTVV.

The chain couples TRBV7-3 to TRBJ1-1, with 8 bases fitting TRBD1. The germline V gene has CDR1 SGHTA and CDR2 FQGTGA. The CDR3 is 16 residues long. J lost 3 bases, V lost 1 base, and 7 bases had no gene match. In DNA, the CDR3 is TGTGCCAGCAGCTTAATAGAGGACAGGGTCGACACTGAAGCTTTCTTT. This encodes CASSLIEDRVDTEAFF.

The chain has TRBV5-1 and TRBJ2-1, with D perhaps matching TRBD1 or TRBD2 (6 bases each). V was clipped by 6 bases and J by 9 bases, with 13 bases between them. The CDR3 spans 12 residues. CDR1 is SGHRS and CDR2 is YFSETQ in the germline V gene. The CDR3 DNA reads as TGCGCCAGCAACCTAGAGGGGGGTGAGCAGTTCTTC. Its translation: CASNLEGGEQFF.

This clone was detected a few times. This sequence joins TRBV6-2 or TRBV6-3 and TRBJ1-5; D uncertain. The CDR3 has 13 amino acids. The germline V and J ends were trimmed by 2 bases and 2 bases, with 4 bases remaining between them. Per germline, CDR1 MNHEY and CDR2 SVGEGT. The CDR3 coding sequence is TGTGCCAGCAGTTACGTAGGCAATCAGCCCCAGCATTTT. Protein product: CASSYVGNQPQHF.

The CDR3 sequence: CASSFGVSGANVLTF. The CDR3 coding sequence is TGCGCCAGCAGCTTTGGTGTTTCTGGGGCCAACGTCCTGACTTTC. The chain employs TRBV5-1 and TRBJ2-6; D remains unclear. Germline V gives CDR1 SGHRS, CDR2 YFSETQ. V was clipped by 2 bases and J by 1 base, with 7 bases between them. The CDR3 covers 15 residues.

V is TRBV6-4 and J is TRBJ1-2; unclear D gene. Germline-derived CDR1 and CDR2 are MRHNA and SNTAGT. Trimming pared 0 bases from V and 8 bases from J, leaving 7 bases between. The CDR3 sequence is 12 residues long. The DNA of the CDR3 is TGTGCCAGCAGTGACTCGACGGGGGGCTACACCTTC. It yields the protein CASSDSTGGYTF.

The chain employs TRBV30 and TRBJ1-4, with a tentative D call TRBD1 (5 bases). V shed 5 bases and J shed 11 bases, with 12 bases lying between them. Germline V CDR1 and CDR2: GTSNPN, SVGIG (reference sequence). The length of the CDR3 is 11 residues. The CDR3 DNA sequence: TGTGCCTGGGGGTCCCCAGGGAAACTGTTTTTT. Protein: CAWGSPGKLFF.

The V gene is TRBV7-9, the J gene TRBJ2-2; D is ambiguous. V dropped 2 bases and J dropped 3 bases, with 13 bases sitting between them. Germline CDR1 and CDR2: SEHNR and FQNEAQ (reference sequence). The CDR3 spans 16 residues. The CDR3 loop is CASSLRSSRDTGELFF. The CDR3 DNA sequence: TGTGCCAGCAGCTTAAGGAGCTCAAGGGACACCGGGGAGCTGTTTTTT.

This clone showed up just once. CDR3 loop: CASSPSGKDEKLFF. The DNA for the CDR3 is TGTGCCAGCAGTCCGTCAGGGAAGGATGAAAAACTGTTTTTT. J is TRBJ1-4 and V is TRBV6-5, with a weak D call TRBD1 (5 bases). Trimming removed 5 bases at V and 6 bases at J, with 13 bases between. The CDR3 length is 14 residues. Germline V CDR1 and CDR2: MNHEY, SVGAGI.